This T cell receptor beta chain was profiled in a study of neurological immune-mediated disorders. TCRdb recomputed calls from the 5' RACE reads with MiXCR, one row per CDR3 protein. Altogether tens of thousands of distinct CDR3 sequences are present, more than 15% being singletons, with the ten largest covering 15%. The CDR3 contains 13 residues. Trimming cost V 4 bases and J 8 bases, with 14 bases left between them. Unsorted libraries were derived from 2 million PBMCs stored at -80 C. This clonotype showed up many times. The V gene is TRBV12-3 or TRBV12-4, the J gene TRBJ1-1; possible D gene TRBD1, 5 bases. Sample: PBMCs. This clonotype was obtained from a woman aged 40 to 50 in good health. CDR3 residues: CASSWGRPAEAFF. In DNA, the CDR3 is TGTGCCAGCAGTTGGGGCAGGCCCGCCGAAGCTTTCTTT.